This T cell receptor (beta chain) was observed in a study of blood T cell repertoires in COVID-19. Study background: The study drew acute and convalescent COVID-19 samples from the United States, Italy and Spain. Sample material is recorded as cDNA or gDNA derived from T cells, B-cell-depleted T cells, or PBMCs.

Original analysis: Reference gene primer amplification gave nucleated cell count estimates. Profiling relied on immunoSEQ multiplex PCR, and the TCRdb table lists in-frame clones only, not all of them. The D gene and trimming were derived from the DNA, and the V and J assignments and clone size from that table. Of fewer than 250,000 clones in the sample, roughly 80% were seen once. Sequences were obtained from peripheral blood. This receptor was taken from a woman between 55 and 75 years old with active or convalescent COVID-19.

The CDR3 DNA reads TGTGCCAGTAGTATGAGGGTCCAGGGGCAAAGTGGCTACACCTTC. The encoded protein is CASSMRVQGQSGYTF. This chain uses TRBV19 with TRBJ1-2; a possible D gene is TRBD1 (6 bases). This CDR3 contains 15 residues. Germline CDR1 LNHDA, CDR2 SQIVND (reference sequence). With 3 bases removed from V and 7 bases from J, the gap between germline ends came to 18 bases.